These 32 T cell receptor beta chains share one sample of origin, sequenced in a study of beta chain features in type 1 diabetes. Overall study results and limits: Moderately but significantly shorter TCRB CDR3s were found in Type 1 diabetes patients in all four CD4+ subsets.

TCRB transcripts that were expressed got sequenced, as all of the isolated RNA had been reverse transcribed. Profiled with immunoSEQ multiplex PCR; TCRdb holds only in-frame clones, not every one. The sample has under 250,000 clones; more than 11% are singletons. Their target antigens are unknown. Sequencing was done on a sample of naive CD4+ T cells from blood. All receptors derive from a young man with type 1 diabetes.

The chain recombines TRBV5-4 with TRBJ1-2, with 9 bases aligning to TRBD1. The CDR3 is made up of 14 amino acids. V dropped 4 bases and J dropped 7; count of bases not matched to a gene: 8. Germline CDR1 and CDR2: SGHNT and YYREEE (reference sequence). This CDR3 reads CASSRTGTGRGYTF. The CDR3 DNA reads as TGTGCCAGCAGCCGGACCGGGACAGGGCGTGGCTACACCTTC.

For the CDR3, the DNA is TGTGCCAGCAGTGAAGAGGACAGGGGGAATCAGCCCCAGCATTTT. This gives the protein CASSEEDRGNQPQHF. The V call is TRBV2, the J call TRBJ1-5; 10 bases agree with TRBD1. V shed 1 base, J shed 4 bases, and the junction held 1 base outside the gene matches. The CDR3 has 15 residues. Germline-derived CDR1 and CDR2 are SNHLY and FYNNEI. Full variable domain (rest looked up from reference TRBV2 and TRBJ1-5): EPEVTQTPSHQVTQMGQEVILRCVPISNHLYFYWYRQILGQKVEFLVSFYNNEISEKSEIFDDQFSVERPDGSNFTLKIRSTKLEDSAMYFCASSEEDRGNQPQHFGDGTRLSIL.

The rearrangement links TRBV6-5 to TRBJ1-5, with D hard to call. V lost 7 bases and J lost 7, with 14 bases in between. Germline CDR1 reads MNHEY; CDR2 reads SVGAGI. This CDR3 is built from 13 residues. The CDR3 DNA sequence: TGTGCCAGCACCAATTCCGGGAAACAGCCCCAGCATTTT. Encoded protein: CASTNSGKQPQHF.

This chain connects TRBV6-1 to TRBJ2-7, with 8 bases aligning to TRBD2. V shed 4 bases, J shed 5 bases, and the junction held 7 bases outside the gene matches. The germline CDR1 and CDR2 sequences are MNHNS and SASEGT. This CDR3 spans 14 amino acids. The CDR3: CASSAQRENDEQYF. Written as DNA, the CDR3 is TGTGCCAGCAGTGCTCAGCGGGAGAACGACGAGCAGTACTTC.

There are a few counts of this clone. This rearrangement joins TRBV11-3 to TRBJ2-5, with 11 bases identical to TRBD1. Germline V gene data show CDR1 as SGHNT and CDR2 as YENEEA. The CDR3 has 16 amino acids. Trimming removed 5 bases from V and 4 bases from J; junction bases left unmatched: 9. The CDR3: CASSTGQGAFIETQYF. In nucleotides, the CDR3 is TGTGCCAGCAGCACCGGACAGGGGGCTTTTATAGAGACCCAGTACTTC.

The chain is built from TRBV5-1 and TRBJ2-5; D possibly corresponds to TRBD2 (5 bases). Germline assignment: CDR1 SGHRS and CDR2 YFSETQ. V lost 0 bases and J 5 bases, leaving 14 bases between the germline ends. CDR3 size: 15 residues. The DNA for the CDR3 is TGCGCCAGCAGCTTGGTACCATCCGGCGGGGAGACCCAGTACTTC. Amino acid sequence: CASSLVPSGGETQYF.

The rearrangement uses TRBV30 and TRBJ1-1; possibly TRBD1 for D (5 bases). The CDR3 has 15 residues. The germline gives CDR1 GTSNPN, CDR2 SVGIG (reference sequence). The germline V and J ends were trimmed by 4 bases and 1 base, with 16 bases remaining between them. Written as DNA, the CDR3 is TGTGCCTGGACCCCGGCAGGGATGGAGAACACTGAAGCTTTCTTT. It translates to CAWTPAGMENTEAFF.

This clone appeared a few times. V gene TRBV9 combines with J gene TRBJ2-3; D remains unclear. The V gene lost 0 bases and the J gene lost 2 bases, with 4 bases spanning the gap. Germline V CDR1 and CDR2: SGDLS, YYNGEE. This CDR3 has 13 amino acids. CDR3 bases: TGTGCCAGCAGCGTAGCTACCACAGATACGCAGTATTTT. Translation: CASSVATTDTQYF. Drawing the rest from reference TRBV9 and TRBJ2-3, the complete variable domain is DSGVTQTPKHLITATGQRVTLRCSPRSGDLSVYWYQQSLDQGLQFLIQYYNGEERAKGNILERFSAQQFPDLHSELNLSSLELGDSALYFCASSVATTDTQYFGPGTRLTVL.

CDR3 sequence (DNA): TGTGCCAGCAGCCAGCGACAGGGTGGCGGCTACACCTTC. This codes for CASSQRQGGGYTF. This chain connects TRBV5-4 to TRBJ1-2, with 7 bases matching TRBD1. The trim removed 4 bases at V and 8 bases at J, leaving 8 bases unmatched. This CDR3 is built from 13 residues. CDR1 and CDR2 from the germline V gene are SGHNT and YYREEE (reference sequence).

The V gene is TRBV18, the J gene TRBJ2-7, with a tentative D call TRBD2 (6 bases). Germline V gene data show CDR1 as KGHSH and CDR2 as LQKENI. The V and J ends lost 6 bases and 2 bases respectively, with 11 bases between them. The CDR3 totals 13 residues. CDR3: CASSPGLPYEQYF. CDR3 DNA sequence: TGTGCCAGCTCCCCGGGACTTCCCTACGAGCAGTACTTC.

The chain carries TRBV7-9 and TRBJ1-6; D is perhaps TRBD1 (5 bases). Germline CDR1 SEHNR, CDR2 FQNEAQ (reference sequence). V shed 5 bases and J shed 17 bases, with 16 bases lying between them. This CDR3 is 12 amino acids long. The CDR3 DNA sequence: TGTGCCAGCAGCCCGCGGGGGACCTTCTTCCACTTT. Protein sequence: CASSPRGTFFHF.

V and J are TRBV5-1 and TRBJ1-2; D is uncertain. Trimming pared 8 bases from V and 0 bases from J, leaving 5 bases between. CDR1 and CDR2 (germline): SGHRS, YFSETQ. CDR3 length: 11 amino acids. CDR3 amino acids: CASSSNYGYTF. The CDR3 DNA follows: TGCGCCAGTTCTTCTAACTATGGCTACACCTTC. The whole variable domain, filled in from reference TRBV5-1 and TRBJ1-2, reads KAGVTQTPRYLIKTRGQQVTLSCSPISGHRSVSWYQQTPGQGLQFLFEYFSETQRNKGNFPGRFSGRQFSNSRSEMNVSTLELGDSALYLCASSSNYGYTFGSGTRLTVV.

The chain recombines TRBV18 with TRBJ2-2, with a tentative D call TRBD2 (6 bases). The CDR3 consists of 15 residues. V gave up 2 bases and J gave up 4 bases, with 11 bases separating them. Germline V gives CDR1 KGHSH, CDR2 LQKENI. The CDR3: CASSPSGVATGELFF. The CDR3 DNA follows: TGTGCCAGCTCACCATCGGGGGTGGCCACCGGGGAGCTGTTTTTT. Using reference TRBV18 and TRBJ2-2 for the parts outside the CDR3, the full variable domain is NAGVMQNPRHLVRRRGQEARLRCSPMKGHSHVYWYRQLPEEGLKFMVYLQKENIIDESGMPKERFSAEFPKEGPSILRIQQVVRGDSAAYFCASSPSGVATGELFFGEGSRLTVL.

The chain employs TRBV4-1 and TRBJ1-6; 10 bases agree with TRBD1. Germline CDR1 and CDR2: MGHRA and YSYEKL. This CDR3 spans 15 amino acids. The junction had 3 bases not matched to a gene; V was cut back by 0 bases and J by 10 bases. The CDR3, as DNA: TGCGCCAGCAGCCAAGAGGGACAGGGGATCTCACCCCTCCACTTT. It encodes CASSQEGQGISPLHF.

This chain uses TRBV7-9 with TRBJ2-1, with TRBD2 matching 11 bases. CDR3 length: 15 amino acids. V was pared by 5 bases and J by 6 bases, with 6 bases of the junction left unmatched. Germline V CDR1 and CDR2: SEHNR, FQNEAQ (reference sequence). The chain's CDR3 is CASSKTSGVGNEQFF. The CDR3, as DNA: TGTGCCAGCAGCAAGACTAGCGGGGTAGGCAATGAGCAGTTCTTC.

The chain has TRBV5-4 and TRBJ2-7, with TRBD1 matching over 10 bases. After removal of 4 bases from V and 5 bases from J, the junction contained 6 bases not matched to a gene. Germline CDR1 SGHNT, CDR2 YYREEE (reference sequence). The CDR3 contains 14 residues. The CDR3 region is CASSPGTGVHEQYF. The DNA for the CDR3 is TGTGCCAGCAGCCCCGGGACAGGGGTTCACGAGCAGTACTTC.

There are a few counts of this clone. The rearrangement joins TRBV15 to TRBJ2-6; 10 bases map to TRBD1. Germline V gives CDR1 LNHNV, CDR2 YYDKDF (reference sequence). The CDR3 length is 17 residues. J gave up 4 bases and V 2 bases, and 5 bases lay outside the gene matches. The DNA of the CDR3 is TGTGCCACCAGCAGACGACAGGGGGCAGGAGGGGCCAACGTCCTGACTTTC. Protein sequence: CATSRRQGAGGANVLTF. Based on the CDR3 plus reference TRBV15 and TRBJ2-6, the full variable domain is DAMVIQNPRYQVTQFGKPVTLSCSQTLNHNVMYWYQQKSSQAPKLLFHYYDKDFNNEADTPDNFQSRRPNTSFCFLDIRSPGLGDTAMYLCATSRRQGAGGANVLTFGAGSRLTVL.

The table lists this clone with a few counts. This sequence joins TRBV29-1 and TRBJ1-1; D is undetermined. Trimming took off 7 bases at V and 1 base at J, with 7 bases between the two ends. The CDR3 contains 11 residues. CDR1 is SQVTM, CDR2 ANQGSEA, per germline. Here the CDR3 reads CSGTANTEAFF. CDR3 in DNA: TGCAGCGGTACAGCGAACACTGAAGCTTTCTTT.

This clone appeared a few times. J is TRBJ2-5 and V is TRBV5-1; D is perhaps TRBD2 (5 bases). CDR3 length equals 15 residues. V lost 0 bases and J lost 5, with 14 bases in between. CDR1 is SGHRS, CDR2 YFSETQ, per germline. CDR3 sequence reads: CASSLDPGIEETQYF. In nucleotides, the CDR3 is TGCGCCAGCAGCTTGGATCCGGGGATCGAGGAGACCCAGTACTTC.

V usage is TRBV19 and J usage is TRBJ1-1, with D possibly TRBD1 on 6 matching bases. Trimming shortened V by 3 bases and J by 6 bases, and 14 bases separated the two germline ends. Germline lookup yields CDR1 LNHDA and CDR2 SQIVND (reference sequence). CDR3 length equals 14 residues. The CDR3 spells CASSMDRGFSEAFF. Written as DNA, the CDR3 is TGTGCCAGTAGTATGGACAGAGGGTTCTCTGAAGCTTTCTTT. Looking up the rest from reference TRBV19 and TRBJ1-1 gives the full variable domain: DGGITQSPKYLFRKEGQNVTLSCEQNLNHDAMYWYRQDPGQGLRLIYYSQIVNDFQKGDIAEGYSVSREKKESFPLTVTSAQKNPTAFYLCASSMDRGFSEAFFGQGTRLTVV.

This clone was seen a handful of times. The chain links TRBV10-3 to TRBJ2-7; maybe TRBD2 (6 bases). Germline V gene lookup returns CDR1 ENHRY and CDR2 SYGVKD. V was pared by 2 bases and J by 2 bases, with 13 bases between. This CDR3 contains 15 residues. CDR3 loop: CAISEVRGSTYEQYF. The CDR3 bases are TGTGCCATCAGTGAGGTGCGGGGTTCGACCTACGAGCAGTACTTC.

This clone was seen a handful of times. Here the CDR3 DNA reads TGCGCCAGCAGCCTCCGGACAGGGGGGAACATTCAGTACTTC. Residues: CASSLRTGGNIQYF. V usage is TRBV5-1 and J usage is TRBJ2-4; 10 bases are shared with TRBD1. This CDR3 is built from 14 residues. V shed 4 bases and J 7 bases; nucleotides not matched to a gene: 5. CDR1 and CDR2 (germline): SGHRS, YFSETQ.

The V call is TRBV6-6, the J call TRBJ2-5, with a possible D match to TRBD1 (6 bases). The J call may be incorrect, as the DNA end agrees better with TRBJ2-7. The germline V gene encodes CDR1 MNHNY and CDR2 SVGAGI (reference sequence). CDR3 size: 13 residues. The CDR3 spells CASSSPGVYEQYF. In DNA form, the CDR3 reads TGTGCCAGCAGTTCGCCAGGGGTTTACGAGCAGTACTTC.

This clone was found a few times. As DNA, the CDR3 is TGTGCCTGGAGTACAGGGGACCCCGGGGAGCTGTTTTTT. This gives the protein CAWSTGDPGELFF. The chain uses TRBV30 and TRBJ2-2, with TRBD1 identical over 7 bases. Germline V gives CDR1 GTSNPN, CDR2 SVGIG (reference sequence). The CDR3 runs 13 residues. Trimming took 2 bases from V and 6 from J; bases not matched to a gene: 3.

This clone was seen only a few times. This sequence joins TRBV11-2 and TRBJ1-1, with 11 bases that match TRBD1. The CDR3 is 13 residues long. J was trimmed by 11 bases and V by 0 bases; bases with no gene match: 2. The V gene's germline CDR1 is SGHAT and CDR2 FQNNGV. The CDR3 DNA is TGTGCCAGCAGCTTAGATGGACAGGGGGCGGCTTTCTTT. Encoded protein: CASSLDGQGAAFF.

DNA of the CDR3: TGCGCCAGCAGCCAAGGCCGCGGACAGTCGAGCTCTGGAAACACCATATATTTT. Translated: CASSQGRGQSSSGNTIYF. The chain employs TRBV4-1 and TRBJ1-3; a possible D gene is TRBD1 (6 bases). Per germline, CDR1 MGHRA and CDR2 YSYEKL. The germline V and J ends were trimmed by 1 base and 0 bases, with 16 bases remaining between them. This CDR3 comprises 18 residues.

This clone has only a few counts. The chain couples TRBV30 to TRBJ1-2, with 10 bases that match TRBD1. CDR3 length: 13 amino acids. CDR1 GTSNPN and CDR2 SVGIG come from the germline V gene (reference sequence). V was pared by 2 bases and J by 6 bases, with 3 bases of the junction left unmatched. DNA for the CDR3: TGTGCCTGGAGTAGGGACAGGGGAGATGGCTACACCTTC. It translates to CAWSRDRGDGYTF. Using reference TRBV30 and TRBJ1-2 for the parts outside the CDR3, the full variable domain is SQTIHQWPATLVQPVGSPLSLECTVEGTSNPNLYWYRQAAGRGLQLLFYSVGIGQISSEVPQNLSASRPQDRQFILSSKKLLLSDSGFYLCAWSRDRGDGYTFGSGTRLTVV.

This chain joins TRBV28 and TRBJ2-1; D is uncertain. Germline values: CDR1 MDHEN, CDR2 SYDVKM. The CDR3 extends over 13 amino acids. Between the trimmed V and J ends, which lost 5 bases and 12 bases, there was a span of 17 bases. CDR3: CASSPSHSSRQFF. DNA for the CDR3: TGTGCCAGCAGTCCCTCCCACTCTAGTAGGCAGTTCTTC.

This clone was detected a few times. The V and J genes are TRBV4-1 and TRBJ2-7; no definite D call. Germline V lookup: CDR1 MGHRA, CDR2 YSYEKL. The CDR3 extends over 13 amino acids. V dropped 3 bases and J dropped 1 base, with 7 bases sitting between them. CDR3 region: CASSHPTSYEQYF. DNA of the CDR3: TGCGCCAGCAGCCATCCGACTTCCTACGAGCAGTACTTC.

V and J are TRBV5-4 and TRBJ1-5; the D gene is possibly TRBD1 (6 bases). V dropped 0 bases and J dropped 4 bases, with 8 bases sitting between them. The CDR3 is 14 amino acids. Germline CDR1 and CDR2: SGHNT and YYREEE (reference sequence). The CDR3 spells CASSLDRANQPQHF. The CDR3 region has the DNA TGTGCCAGCAGCTTGGACAGGGCGAATCAGCCCCAGCATTTT.

V usage is TRBV10-3 and J usage is TRBJ2-4, with 8 nucleotides matching TRBD1. CDR1 is ENHRY, CDR2 SYGVKD, per germline. Losses at the gene ends were 2 bases for V and 6 bases for J; bases not matched to a gene: 12. The CDR3 is 17 amino acids. The CDR3 sequence is CAISEGTGGSIGNIQYF. The CDR3 nucleotides are TGTGCCATCAGTGAGGGAACAGGGGGGTCGATTGGAAACATTCAGTACTTC.

V and J are TRBV25-1 and TRBJ1-1, with unresolved D. CDR1 is MGHDK, CDR2 SYGVNS, per germline. The CDR3 has 14 amino acids. Trimming pared 3 bases from V and 4 bases from J, leaving 12 bases between. Here the CDR3 DNA reads TGTGCCAGCAGTGAGGGCGGGTTAGCCACTGAAGCTTTCTTT. Translation: CASSEGGLATEAFF.